These 19 T cell receptor beta chains were sequenced from one sample in a study of low-dose radiotherapy and immunotherapy resistance in tumors. With TRAV- and TRBV-specific primers, first-strand cDNA was made, covering the alpha and beta chains. The authors amplified TCRs for 20 PCR cycles with a constant-region primer and a V-primer adapter. From the reads, TCRdb called clonotypes with MiXCR, one entry per CDR3 protein. The sample yields under 90,000 distinct CDR3 sequences, less than 40% seen once. Sample time point: before trial treatment. This sample comprised PBMCs, obtained before treatment. Source of these receptors: a female donor with ovarian cancer.

This clonotype has a count of ten or more. J is TRBJ2-7 and V is TRBV6-1; no reliable D call. V shed 6 bases and J shed 3 bases, with 9 bases lying between them. The CDR3 is 12 amino acids. From germline, CDR1 is MNHNS and CDR2 SASEGT. CDR3 loop: CASSASGYEQYF. CDR3 DNA: TGTGCCAGCAGCGCCTCGGGCTACGAGCAGTACTTC.

At least ten counts were recorded for this clonotype. The gene calls are TRBV28 and TRBJ1-2, with no clear D. V lost 3 bases and J lost 5, with 7 bases in between. The CDR3 extends over 12 amino acids. The germline V gene has CDR1 MDHEN and CDR2 SYDVKM. CDR3 amino acids: CASSFGVYGYTF. CDR3 bases: TGTGCCAGCAGTTTTGGAGTATATGGCTACACCTTC.

The CDR3 reads CASSWGGGSTDTQYF. CDR3 bases: TGTGCCAGCAGCTGGGGCGGGGGGAGCACAGATACGCAGTATTTT. The V and J genes are TRBV5-8 and TRBJ2-3; 8 bases match TRBD2. Germline CDR1 and CDR2: SGHTS and YDEGEE. There are 15 residues in the CDR3. V was pared by 3 bases and J by 0 bases, with 3 bases of the junction left unmatched. Combining the CDR3 with reference TRBV5-8 and TRBJ2-3 gives the whole variable domain EAGVTQSPTHLIKTRGQQATLRCSPISGHTSVYWYQQALGLGLQFLLWYDEGEERNRGNFPPRFSGRQFPNYSSELNVNALELEDSALYLCASSWGGGSTDTQYFGPGTRLTVL.

This clonotype appeared many times. Here the CDR3 reads CASSRLAGGSDGETQYF. CDR3 coding DNA: TGCGCCAGCAGCCGGTTAGCGGGAGGGTCCGACGGAGAGACCCAGTACTTC. The chain is built from TRBV5-1 and TRBJ2-5; 11 nucleotides match TRBD2. Germline V gene data show CDR1 as SGHRS and CDR2 as YFSETQ. The CDR3 consists of 17 residues. V lost 4 bases, J lost 4 bases, and 12 bases stayed unmatched.

The chain is built from TRBV6-1 and TRBJ2-7; D gene ambiguous. V dropped 5 bases and J dropped 0 bases, with 8 bases sitting between them. The CDR3 extends over 13 amino acids. Per the germline V gene, CDR1 is MNHNS and CDR2 is SASEGT. The CDR3 DNA reads as TGTGCCAGCAGTAGACGGATCTCCTACGAGCAGTACTTC. Protein: CASSRRISYEQYF.

The chain carries TRBV5-1 and TRBJ1-2; 7 nucleotides line up with TRBD1. The CDR3 totals 14 residues. Germline CDR1 reads SGHRS; CDR2 reads YFSETQ. The V and J ends lost 0 bases and 4 bases, in that order; junction bases with no gene match: 3. The CDR3 loop reads CASSLGTGGYGYTF. In nucleotides, the CDR3 is TGCGCCAGCAGCTTGGGGACAGGAGGCTATGGCTACACCTTC.

The chain recombines TRBV28 with TRBJ2-7, with D tentatively TRBD2 (5 bases). Looked up from germline, CDR1 is MDHEN and CDR2 is SYDVKM. Trimming removed 5 bases from V and 3 bases from J, with 11 bases in between. CDR3 size: 13 residues. Here the CDR3 reads CASSTMSGYEQYF. The CDR3 nucleotides read TGTGCCAGCAGTACCATGAGCGGCTACGAGCAGTACTTC. The full variable domain, rest sourced from reference TRBV28 and TRBJ2-7, is DVKVTQSSRYLVKRTGEKVFLECVQDMDHENMFWYRQDPGLGLRLIYFSYDVKMKEKGDIPEGYSVSREKKERFSLILESASTNQTSMYLCASSTMSGYEQYFGPGTRLTVT.

This clonotype was found many times. J is TRBJ1-5 and V is TRBV20-1; 8 nucleotides match TRBD1. Germline V gene sequence: CDR1 DFQATT, CDR2 SNEGSKA (reference sequence). The junction had 10 bases not matched to a gene; V was cut back by 4 bases and J by 2 bases. The CDR3 loop spans 16 amino acids. This CDR3 is CSATPTTGGGNQPQHF. The CDR3 region has the DNA TGCAGTGCTACCCCGACCACAGGGGGGGGCAATCAGCCCCAGCATTTT.

This clonotype was counted at least ten times. This chain links TRBV14 with TRBJ1-6; unclear D gene. V was pared by 8 bases and J by 0 bases, with 5 bases between. Germline values: CDR1 SGHDN, CDR2 FVKESK. This CDR3 has 13 residues. DNA of the CDR3: TGTGCCAGCGGGAGCTCCTATAATTCACCCCTCCACTTT. Translated, it gives CASGSSYNSPLHF.

The chain's CDR3 is CASRYLSEQYF. In nucleotides, the CDR3 is TGTGCCAGCAGGTACCTGTCCGAGCAGTACTTC. This chain links TRBV28 with TRBJ2-7; D is unclear. The CDR3 extends over 11 amino acids. V gave up 6 bases and J gave up 6 bases, with 9 bases separating them. Germline CDR1 MDHEN, CDR2 SYDVKM.

This clonotype has a handful of counts. J is TRBJ2-1 and V is TRBV29-1, with a weak D call TRBD2 (5 bases). The germline V gene has CDR1 SQVTM and CDR2 ANQGSEA. Trimming pared 6 bases from V and 5 bases from J, leaving 17 bases between. This CDR3 region has 14 residues. The CDR3 DNA reads TGCAGCGTCCCGGGGTCGTTGGGTCACAATGAGCAGTTCTTC. The encoded protein is CSVPGSLGHNEQFF.

The table lists this clonotype with many counts. The genes are TRBV12-3 or TRBV12-4 and TRBJ1-6; no definite D call. The CDR3 has 13 residues. Trimming took off 1 base at V and 9 bases at J, with 7 bases between the two ends. The DNA for the CDR3 is TGTGCCAGCAGTTTAGGGGCTGGTTCACCCCTCCACTTT. Protein: CASSLGAGSPLHF.

This clonotype has a handful of counts. The V call is TRBV4-3, the J call TRBJ2-3; D possibly corresponds to TRBD1 (5 bases). CDR3 size: 14 residues. V was pared by 0 bases and J by 4 bases, with 8 bases between. In germline, CDR1 is LGHNA, CDR2 YSLEER. CDR3 in amino acids: CASSQDRAPDTQYF. The DNA for the CDR3 is TGCGCCAGCAGCCAAGACAGGGCACCAGATACGCAGTATTTT.

This clonotype was detected ten times or more. The chain joins TRBV23-1 to TRBJ2-7; no definite D call. TRBV23-1 is marked as an open reading frame, function uncertain. V lost 3 bases and J 3 bases, leaving 9 bases between the germline ends. This CDR3 spans 13 amino acids. The CDR3 loop reads CASSQGQSYEQYF. The CDR3 coding sequence is TGCGCCAGCAGTCAGGGCCAGAGCTACGAGCAGTACTTC.

Regarding this clonotype: A far more abundant clone sits one base away, making this likely a read error. The V call is TRBV24-1, the J call TRBJ2-7; D not resolved. With 7 bases removed from V and 7 bases from J, the gap between germline ends came to 10 bases. This CDR3 contains 11 residues. CDR1 and CDR2 from the germline V gene are KGHDR and SFDVKD. This CDR3 is CATSVFDEQYF. The CDR3 nucleotides read TGTGCCACCAGCGTTTTCGATGAGCAGTACTTC.

The table lists this clonotype with many counts. The gene calls are TRBV27 and TRBJ2-2; 9 positions match TRBD2. V lost 4 bases, J lost 5 bases, and 5 bases stayed unmatched. Germline CDR1 MNHEY, CDR2 SMNVEV (reference sequence). The CDR3 extends over 15 amino acids. The CDR3 spells CASSSVLAGTGELFF. CDR3 DNA sequence: TGTGCCAGCAGTTCGGTTCTAGCGGGGACCGGGGAGCTGTTTTTT.

The chain's CDR3 is CASSSGQRTGELFF. DNA of the CDR3: TGTGCCAGCAGCTCGGGACAGCGGACCGGGGAGCTGTTTTTT. The V gene is TRBV9, the J gene TRBJ2-2; 7 bases are a match to TRBD1. J was trimmed by 5 bases and V by 4 bases; bases with no gene match: 5. This CDR3 is 14 amino acids long. Germline CDR1 and CDR2: SGDLS and YYNGEE.

Concerning this clonotype itself: It is likely a read error: a sequence one base away is far more abundant. V is TRBV4-2 and J is TRBJ1-1; unclear D gene. Germline values: CDR1 LGHNA, CDR2 YNFKEQ. Deletions cut 6 bases from V and 2 bases from J, with 16 bases between. This CDR3 has 15 amino acids. CDR3 nucleotide sequence: TGTGCCAGCAGTGATGCGGGAAGGGAAAACACTGAAGCTTTCTTT. Encoded protein: CASSDAGRENTEAFF.

This clonotype was seen at least ten times. The V and J genes are TRBV10-3 and TRBJ2-7, with 9 bases identical to TRBD1. CDR1 and CDR2 (germline): ENHRY, SYGVKD. Losses at the gene ends were 7 bases for V and 7 bases for J; bases not matched to a gene: 5. CDR3 length equals 12 residues. The CDR3 sequence: CAITPGQGEQYF. CDR3 nucleotides: TGTGCCATCACCCCGGGACAGGGAGAGCAGTACTTC.